This TCR beta chain derives from a study of blood T cell repertoires in COVID-19. Study information: The origin of the acute and convalescent COVID-19 samples was the United States, Italy and Spain. The cDNA or gDNA used as material had been derived from T cells, B-cell-depleted T cells, or PBMCs.

Germline lookup yields CDR1 KGHSH and CDR2 LQKENI. Between the trimmed V and J ends, which lost 4 bases and 3 bases, there was a span of 8 bases. The CDR3 has 13 amino acids. In the study's own analysis: Nucleated cell counts were estimated from reference gene primer amplification. The data were produced by immunoSEQ multiplex PCR, yet TCRdb's version contains in-frame clones alone and is incomplete. The DNA gave D and trimming, while V, J and clone size come from that table. This table holds some 31,000 clones, about 90% found once. This TCR was sampled from a man between 65 and 85 years old with active or convalescent COVID-19. The sample consisted of peripheral blood. The genes are TRBV18 and TRBJ2-3; D call uncertain. CDR3 sequence: CASSQTHTDTQYF. The CDR3 nucleotides read TGTGCCAGCTCACAGACTCATACAGATACGCAGTATTTT.